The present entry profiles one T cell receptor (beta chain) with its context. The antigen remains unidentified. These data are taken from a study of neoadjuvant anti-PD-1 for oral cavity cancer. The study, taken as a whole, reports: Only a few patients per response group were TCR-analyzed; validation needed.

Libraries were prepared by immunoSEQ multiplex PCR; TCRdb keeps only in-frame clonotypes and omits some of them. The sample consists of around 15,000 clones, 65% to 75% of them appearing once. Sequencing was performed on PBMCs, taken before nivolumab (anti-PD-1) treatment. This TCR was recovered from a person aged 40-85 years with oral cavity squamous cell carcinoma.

The CDR3 loop reads CASSLEGQYGREAPYEQYF. CDR3 bases: TGTGCCAGCAGCTTAGAGGGGCAATATGGGCGGGAGGCCCCCTACGAGCAGTACTTC. The chain couples TRBV7-8 to TRBJ2-7; 8 bases are a match to TRBD2. The CDR3 runs to 19 residues. After removal of 1 base from V and 2 bases from J, the junction contained 16 bases not matched to a gene. The germline V gene has CDR1 SGHVS and CDR2 FQNEAQ.